The entry below gives a single T cell receptor beta chain sequence along with its context. Method: immunoSEQ multiplex PCR; TCRdb's copy keeps in-frame clones and lacks some. This sample carries about 260,000 clones, more than 75% of them seen once, and the ten largest clones take roughly 5%. This sample stems from a study of blood T cell repertoires in COVID-19. Trimming left V 8 bases short and J 4 bases short, with 20 bases between. Germline CDR1 is SNHLY and CDR2 is FYNNEI. The CDR3 is 15 amino acids. The rearrangement joins TRBV2 to TRBJ1-2; no clear D gene. The sample comprised peripheral blood. The TCR sequence derives from a woman aged 55-69 years with COVID-19, enrolled during active disease. CDR3 DNA sequence: TGTGCCAGCTCCACCCAAATGGCCGCGGTCTATGGCTACACCTTC. Translation: CASSTQMAAVYGYTF.